This T cell receptor (beta chain) was obtained from a study of blood T cells in healthy people across ages. V shed 5 bases and J 6 bases; nucleotides not matched to a gene: 16. Germline CDR1 and CDR2: MDHEN and SYDVKM. CDR3 length equals 18 residues. A second PCR, run for roughly 7 to 12 cycles, used a sample-barcoded 5' primer plus a J-beta primer mix. TCRdb reanalysed the 5' RACE reads using MiXCR and keeps one entry per CDR3 protein. The sample includes 730,000 or so distinct CDR3 sequences, roughly two fifths seen only once; the top ten take 20% to 25%. The sequenced material came from blood. The rearrangement uses TRBV28 and TRBJ2-7; 13 positions match TRBD2. This sequence was found in an older woman in good health. The CDR3 DNA reads TGTGCCAGCAGTCCCGTCCCGGGACTAGCGGGATTGAGTGGCGAGCAGTACTTC. Residues: CASSPVPGLAGLSGEQYF.